These 9 T cell receptor beta chains were all obtained from the same sample, sequenced in a study of vaccination and CD4 T cells after COVID-19. The Oncomine TCR Beta short-read assay was applied to DNA of cultured CD4+ T cells. MiXCR, applied by TCRdb to the PCR reads, yields one record per CDR3 protein. This sample has approximately 19,000 distinct CDR3 sequences; around 56% occur once, and the top ten carry 7.9%. These TCRs are of unknown antigen specificity. Treatment denoted: roughly 11-day PBMC culture with coronavirus spike peptide pools or control peptides (ViraFEST assay). The sample was CD4+ T cells from blood, cultured in vitro. Every receptor here comes from a human donor who had recovered from COVID-19.

This clonotype was detected only once. J is TRBJ2-5 and V is TRBV12-5; 11 bases line up with TRBD2. V lost 3 bases and J lost 2; bases outside the gene matches: 5. This CDR3 contains 16 residues. From germline, CDR1 is LGHNT and CDR2 FRNRAP. The CDR3 DNA sequence: TGTGCTAGTGGTTTCCGACTAGCGGGAACACAAGAGACCCAGTACTTC. Its translation is CASGFRLAGTQETQYF.

V and J are TRBV14 and TRBJ1-6; TRBD1 matches at 7 bases. The CDR3 has 15 amino acids. V gave up 2 bases and J gave up 7 bases; unmatched junction bases: 5. CDR1 and CDR2 from the germline V gene are SGHDN and FVKESK. The CDR3 loop is CASSQRTGWNSPLHF. DNA of the CDR3: TGTGCCAGCAGCCAAAGGACAGGTTGGAATTCACCCCTCCACTTT.

V is TRBV6-1 and J is TRBJ2-4; D is tentatively TRBD1 or TRBD2 (5 bases each). The CDR3 totals 15 residues. Trimming removed 7 bases from V and 0 bases from J, with 13 bases in between. Germline V gene data show CDR1 as MNHNS and CDR2 as SASEGT. Here the CDR3 reads CASIQRGLAKNIQYF. CDR3 bases: TGTGCCAGCATCCAGAGGGGCTTAGCCAAAAACATTCAGTACTTC.

The genes are TRBV12-3 or TRBV12-4 and TRBJ1-1; TRBD1 aligns across 7 bases. The CDR3 sequence is 12 residues long. J was trimmed by 4 bases and V by 7 bases; bases with no gene match: 3. CDR3 DNA: TGTGCCAGCAACTACAGGGGCACTGAAGCTTTCTTT. Protein: CASNYRGTEAFF.

This clonotype was detected only a few times. The V gene is TRBV7-6, the J gene TRBJ2-3; 7 bases are shared with TRBD1. This CDR3 contains 14 residues. Unmatched junction bases numbered 8, after V lost 5 bases and J lost 6 bases. Germline loops: CDR1 SGHVS, CDR2 FNYEAQ. CDR3 loop: CASSPTGTADTQYF. The CDR3 DNA is TGTGCCAGCAGCCCCACCGGGACAGCTGATACGCAGTATTTT.

A few counts support this clonotype. The genes are TRBV20-1 and TRBJ2-5, with no clear D. Germline assignment: CDR1 DFQATT and CDR2 SNEGSKA (reference sequence). V was trimmed by 4 bases and J by 4 bases, leaving 13 bases between them. The CDR3 extends over 13 amino acids. CDR3 residues: CSAIVAGRETQYF. CDR3 sequence (DNA): TGCAGTGCTATTGTCGCAGGAAGAGAGACCCAGTACTTC.

V gene TRBV27 combines with J gene TRBJ1-2; 8 positions agree with TRBD1. The CDR3 is made up of 13 amino acids. The V gene end was trimmed by 4 bases and the J gene end by 8 bases; junction bases not matched to a gene: 6. Looked up from germline, CDR1 is MNHEY and CDR2 is SMNVEV (reference sequence). CDR3 bases: TGTGCCAGCAGTTACACAGGGGGTGGGGGCTACACCTTC. Residues: CASSYTGGGGYTF.

This clonotype occurred a few times. V gene TRBV27 combines with J gene TRBJ1-2; the D gene is possibly TRBD1 (5 bases). The germline CDR1 and CDR2 sequences are MNHEY and SMNVEV (reference sequence). V gave up 5 bases and J gave up 2 bases, with 21 bases separating them. The CDR3 covers 17 residues. DNA for the CDR3: TGTGCCAGCAGTCCTCGGAAGGGGCAATATAGAAACTATGGCTACACCTTC. It translates to CASSPRKGQYRNYGYTF.

This rearrangement joins TRBV4-1 to TRBJ2-1; a weak D match, TRBD2 (5 bases). Germline CDR1 reads MGHRA; CDR2 reads YSYEKL. V dropped 4 bases and J dropped 1 base, with 17 bases sitting between them. The CDR3 has 17 amino acids. The CDR3 sequence: CASSLDVLLVSYNEQFF. CDR3 sequence (DNA): TGCGCCAGCAGCCTCGACGTCCTACTAGTTTCCTACAATGAGCAGTTCTTC.